The sequence of this TCR beta chain was determined in a study of control samples from healthy donors and cancer patients. Produced via immunoSEQ multiplex PCR; TCRdb's table is partial and in-frame only. The table lists about 98,000 clones, roughly 82% of them singletons. Unmatched junction bases numbered 11, after V lost 4 bases and J lost 7 bases. The CDR3 has 16 amino acids. Germline values: CDR1 SGHRS, CDR2 YFSETQ. The sequence was collected from a man in his fifties or sixties in good health. Sequencing used blood. The chain carries TRBV5-1 and TRBJ2-1; 10 bases fit TRBD2. CDR3 sequence reads: CASSPSASGSLNEQFF. CDR3 nucleotide sequence: TGCGCCAGCAGCCCTTCGGCTAGCGGGAGTTTGAATGAGCAGTTCTTC.